This T cell receptor beta chain was profiled in a study of cytomegalovirus exposure and HLA in healthy donors. Study background: Genotyping of roughly 400 donors showed that over 80% belonged to the Caucasian-associated ancestry cluster. Study-wide results and limits: Indistinguishability led to the exclusion of some V segments, TRBV6-2 and TRBV6-3 included. The availability of immune exposure information extended only to CMV serostatus. A later analysis revealed that TCR association rates differed between HLA loci, peaking at DRB1 and bottoming out at HLA-C.

Trimming shortened V by 4 bases and J by 8 bases, and 15 bases separated the two germline ends. Germline V gives CDR1 SGDLS, CDR2 YYNGEE. This CDR3 region has 13 residues. A word on this clone: Its target is not known.

13 Jbeta primers and 60 Vbeta primers were used for the PCR. The repertoire was sequenced with immunoSEQ multiplex PCR; TCRdb's copy has only in-frame clones and lacks some. This sample carries 150,000 or so clones, just under 80% of them seen once, and the ten largest clones take approximately 6.8%. Source material: PBMCs. The TCR sequence derives from a woman in her thirties or forties in good health and CMV-seropositive. The chain recombines TRBV9 with TRBJ1-1; weak D call: TRBD1 (6 bases). In DNA, the CDR3 is TGTGCCAGCAGCTTCAGCCCAGGGGAGGAAGCTTTCTTT. Its protein product is CASSFSPGEEAFF.